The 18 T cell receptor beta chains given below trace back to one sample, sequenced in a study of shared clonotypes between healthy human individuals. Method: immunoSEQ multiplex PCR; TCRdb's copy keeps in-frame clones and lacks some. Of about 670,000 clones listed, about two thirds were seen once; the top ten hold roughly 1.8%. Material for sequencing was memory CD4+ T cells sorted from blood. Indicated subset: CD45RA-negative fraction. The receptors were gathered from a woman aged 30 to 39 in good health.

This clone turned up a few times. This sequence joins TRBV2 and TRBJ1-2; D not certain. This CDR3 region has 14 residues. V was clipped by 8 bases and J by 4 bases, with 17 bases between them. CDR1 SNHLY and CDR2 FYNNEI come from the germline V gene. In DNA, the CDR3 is TGTGCCAGCTATAACCCAGGAAACCTCTATGGCTACACCTTC. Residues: CASYNPGNLYGYTF. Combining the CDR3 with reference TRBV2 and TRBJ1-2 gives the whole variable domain EPEVTQTPSHQVTQMGQEVILRCVPISNHLYFYWYRQILGQKVEFLVSFYNNEISEKSEIFDDQFSVERPDGSNFTLKIRSTKLEDSAMYFCASYNPGNLYGYTFGSGTRLTVV.

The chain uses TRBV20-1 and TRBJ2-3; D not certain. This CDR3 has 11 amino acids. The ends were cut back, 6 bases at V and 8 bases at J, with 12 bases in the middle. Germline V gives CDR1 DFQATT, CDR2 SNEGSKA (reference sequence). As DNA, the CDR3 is TGCAGTGCCCCTCTGGCGGTTACGCAGTATTTT. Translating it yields CSAPLAVTQYF.

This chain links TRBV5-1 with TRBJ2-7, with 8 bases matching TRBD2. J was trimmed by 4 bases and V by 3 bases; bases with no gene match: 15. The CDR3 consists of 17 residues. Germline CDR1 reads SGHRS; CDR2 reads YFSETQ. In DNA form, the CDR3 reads TGCGCCAGCAGCTCCCGGAGATCGGGGACTAGTGGATACGAGCAGTACTTC. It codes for CASSSRRSGTSGYEQYF.

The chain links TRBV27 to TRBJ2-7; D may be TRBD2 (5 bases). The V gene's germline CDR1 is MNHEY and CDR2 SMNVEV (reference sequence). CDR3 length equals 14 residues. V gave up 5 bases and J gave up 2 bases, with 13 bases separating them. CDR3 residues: CASSKLDIAYEQYF. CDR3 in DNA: TGTGCCAGCAGTAAACTAGATATAGCCTACGAGCAGTACTTC.

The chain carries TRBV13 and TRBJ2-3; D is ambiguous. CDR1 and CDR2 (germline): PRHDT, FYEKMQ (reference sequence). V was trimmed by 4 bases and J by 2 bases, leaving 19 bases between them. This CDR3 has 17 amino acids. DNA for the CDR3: TGTGCCAGCAGCTCCCTAAGTCGGAGTGGGCACACAGATACGCAGTATTTT. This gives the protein CASSSLSRSGHTDTQYF.

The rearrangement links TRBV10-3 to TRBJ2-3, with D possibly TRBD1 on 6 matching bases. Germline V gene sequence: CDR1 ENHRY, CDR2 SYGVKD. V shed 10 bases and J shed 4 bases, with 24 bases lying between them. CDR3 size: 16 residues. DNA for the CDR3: TGTGCCACCTTCTCCATAGCGAGGGGGAAGGCAGATACGCAGTATTTT. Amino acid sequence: CATFSIARGKADTQYF.

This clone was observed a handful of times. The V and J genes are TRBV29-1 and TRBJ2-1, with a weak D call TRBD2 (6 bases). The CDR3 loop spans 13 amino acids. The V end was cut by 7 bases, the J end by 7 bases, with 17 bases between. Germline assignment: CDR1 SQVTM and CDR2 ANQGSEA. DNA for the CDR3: TGCAGCGGGGGGGACCCTCGCCGAAATGAGCAGTTCTTC. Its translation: CSGGDPRRNEQFF.

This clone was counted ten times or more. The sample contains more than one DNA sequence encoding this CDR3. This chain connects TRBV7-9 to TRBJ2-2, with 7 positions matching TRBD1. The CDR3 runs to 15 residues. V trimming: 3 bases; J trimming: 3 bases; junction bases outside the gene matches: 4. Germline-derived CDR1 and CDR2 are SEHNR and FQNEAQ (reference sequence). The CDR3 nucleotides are TGTGCCAGCAGCTTGAGGGGGCCGGACACCGGGGAGCTGTTTTTT. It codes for CASSLRGPDTGELFF.

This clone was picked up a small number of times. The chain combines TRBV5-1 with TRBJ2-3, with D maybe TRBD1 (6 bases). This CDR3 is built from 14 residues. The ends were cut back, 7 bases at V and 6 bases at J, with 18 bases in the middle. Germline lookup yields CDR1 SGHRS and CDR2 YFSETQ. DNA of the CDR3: TGCGCCAGCGGGAACCGAGGGACAACGGATACGCAGTATTTT. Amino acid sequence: CASGNRGTTDTQYF.

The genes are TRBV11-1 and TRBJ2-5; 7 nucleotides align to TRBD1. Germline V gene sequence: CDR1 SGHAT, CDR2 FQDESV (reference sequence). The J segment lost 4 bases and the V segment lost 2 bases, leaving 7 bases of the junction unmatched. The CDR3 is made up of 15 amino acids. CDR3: CASSLYETGTETQYF. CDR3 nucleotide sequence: TGTGCCAGCAGCTTATATGAGACAGGGACAGAGACCCAGTACTTC.

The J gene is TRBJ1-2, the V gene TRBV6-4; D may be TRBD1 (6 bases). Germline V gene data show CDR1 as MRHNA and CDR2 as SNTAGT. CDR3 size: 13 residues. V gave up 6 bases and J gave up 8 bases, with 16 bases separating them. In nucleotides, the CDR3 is TGTGCCAGCAGCCTTACAGGGCTGGACGGCTACACCTTC. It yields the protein CASSLTGLDGYTF.

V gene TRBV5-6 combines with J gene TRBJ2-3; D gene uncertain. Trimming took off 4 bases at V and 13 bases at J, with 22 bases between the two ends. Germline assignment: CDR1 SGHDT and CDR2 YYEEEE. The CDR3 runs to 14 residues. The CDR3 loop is CASSPKSRTAVEYF. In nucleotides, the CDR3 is TGTGCCAGCAGCCCCAAATCCCGGACCGCAGTGGAGTATTTT.

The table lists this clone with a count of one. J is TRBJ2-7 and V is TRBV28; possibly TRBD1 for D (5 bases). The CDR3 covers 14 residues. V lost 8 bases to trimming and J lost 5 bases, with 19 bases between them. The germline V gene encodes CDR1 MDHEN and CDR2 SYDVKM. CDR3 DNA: TGTGCCAGCTCAACCACAGGATACAAGGACGAGCAGTACTTC. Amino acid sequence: CASSTTGYKDEQYF.

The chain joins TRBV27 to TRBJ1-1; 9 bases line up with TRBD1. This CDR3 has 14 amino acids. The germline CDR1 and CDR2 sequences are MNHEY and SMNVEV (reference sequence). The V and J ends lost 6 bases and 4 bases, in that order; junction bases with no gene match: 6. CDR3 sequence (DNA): TGTGCCAGCAGACGGGACAGGGTGAGCACTGAAGCTTTCTTT. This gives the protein CASRRDRVSTEAFF.

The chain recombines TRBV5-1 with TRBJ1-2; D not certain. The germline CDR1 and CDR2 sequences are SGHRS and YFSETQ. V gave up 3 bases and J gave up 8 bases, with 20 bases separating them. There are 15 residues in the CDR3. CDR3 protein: CASSSPRREGKGYTF. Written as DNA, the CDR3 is TGCGCCAGCAGCTCCCCGCGGAGGGAGGGAAAAGGCTACACCTTC.

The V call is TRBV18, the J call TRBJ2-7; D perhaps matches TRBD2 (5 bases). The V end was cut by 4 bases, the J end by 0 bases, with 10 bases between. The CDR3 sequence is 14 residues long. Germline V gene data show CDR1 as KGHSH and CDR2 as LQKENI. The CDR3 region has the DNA TGTGCCAGCTCACGCGGAGGCATCTCCTACGAGCAGTACTTC. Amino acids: CASSRGGISYEQYF.

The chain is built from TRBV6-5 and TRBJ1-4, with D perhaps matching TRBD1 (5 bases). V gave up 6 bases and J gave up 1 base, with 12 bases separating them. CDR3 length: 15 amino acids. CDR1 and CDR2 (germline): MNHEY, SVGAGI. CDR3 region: CASSRMQGTNEKLFF. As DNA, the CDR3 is TGTGCCAGCAGCCGCATGCAGGGAACTAATGAAAAACTGTTTTTT.

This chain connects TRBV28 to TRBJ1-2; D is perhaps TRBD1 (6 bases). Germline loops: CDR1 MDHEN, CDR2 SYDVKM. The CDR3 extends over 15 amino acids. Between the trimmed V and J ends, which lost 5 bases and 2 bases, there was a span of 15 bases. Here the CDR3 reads CASSLTGFLNYGYTF. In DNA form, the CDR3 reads TGTGCCAGCAGTCTAACAGGGTTCTTGAACTATGGCTACACCTTC.